Below are 12 T cell receptor beta chains sequenced from a single sample in a study of monozygotic twins with inflammatory bowel disease. No DNA is given; TCRdb re-called the 5' RACE reads and lists each CDR3 protein once. The sample holds a few hundred thousand distinct CDR3 sequences. The specimen sequenced was blood. All receptors come from a human donor with ulcerative colitis or Crohn's disease, or a healthy co-twin of an affected twin (not recorded which).

This chain connects TRBV6-5 to TRBJ1-3. The CDR3 sequence is 16 residues long. Germline V CDR1 and CDR2: MNHEY, SVGAGI. The chain's CDR3 is CASSYAQTDSGNTIYF.

V is TRBV5-1 and J is TRBJ1-1; TCRdb returns TRBD1, unconfirmable since there is no DNA. This CDR3 is 15 amino acids long. The germline gives CDR1 SGHRS, CDR2 YFSETQ. CDR3: CASSPYGTMNTEAFF.

The rearrangement links TRBV19 to TRBJ2-1; TCRdb's D call of TRBD1 is untestable without DNA. Germline CDR1 is LNHDA and CDR2 is SQIVND (reference sequence). This CDR3 spans 18 amino acids. CDR3 sequence reads: CASSKIGTTGGFLNEQFF.

The chain recombines TRBV6-1 with TRBJ2-7; TCRdb outputs TRBD1, but without DNA this stays unchecked. This CDR3 is 13 amino acids long. Per the germline V gene, CDR1 is MNHNS and CDR2 is SASEGT. CDR3 amino acids: CASGLGQTYEQYF.

The chain carries TRBV10-3 and TRBJ2-1; TCRdb reports TRBD1, a call that lacks DNA to check it against. Germline V gene data show CDR1 as ENHRY and CDR2 as SYGVKD. This CDR3 region has 15 residues. This chain's CDR3 is CAISGSETGYNEQFF.

This sequence joins TRBV4-2 and TRBJ1-2. The CDR3 is made up of 16 amino acids. Per germline, CDR1 LGHNA and CDR2 YNFKEQ. CDR3: CASSQDNSGTNYGYTF.

This rearrangement joins TRBV14 to TRBJ1-5. Germline assignment: CDR1 SGHDN and CDR2 FVKESK. The CDR3 runs 16 residues. CDR3 amino acids: CASSQVGLTPNQPQHF. The complete variable domain, with remaining parts taken from reference TRBV14 and TRBJ1-5, reads EAGVTQFPSHSVIEKGQTVTLRCDPISGHDNLYWYRRVMGKEIKFLLHFVKESKQDESGMPNNRFLAERTGGTYSTLKVQPAELEDSGVYFCASSQVGLTPNQPQHFGDGTRLSIL.

The chain is built from TRBV20-1 and TRBJ1-1. Germline V CDR1 and CDR2: DFQATT, SNEGSKA (reference sequence). The CDR3 consists of 12 residues. CDR3 region: CSASKEQAEAFF.

The chain has TRBV10-3 and TRBJ2-7. The germline V gene has CDR1 ENHRY and CDR2 SYGVKD. CDR3 size: 14 residues. The CDR3 sequence is CAIKGFSDGYEQYF.

This rearrangement joins TRBV20-1 to TRBJ1-5; TCRdb calls TRBD1, which cannot be checked without DNA. The CDR3 is made up of 12 amino acids. Per the germline V gene, CDR1 is DFQATT and CDR2 is SNEGSKA (reference sequence). CDR3 amino acids: CSGPTGYQPQHF.

The chain uses TRBV6-2 or TRBV6-3 and TRBJ1-1; TCRdb designates TRBD1, a call that cannot be tested without DNA. The CDR3 is made up of 15 amino acids. Germline V gene data show CDR1 as MNHEY and CDR2 as SVGEGT. This CDR3 reads CASSYLMGLYTEAFF.

This chain uses TRBV9 with TRBJ2-7; without DNA, the TCRdb call of TRBD2 cannot be checked. The CDR3 length is 14 residues. Germline V gene lookup returns CDR1 SGDLS and CDR2 YYNGEE. CDR3 loop: CASSFKGTAYEQYF. Full variable domain (outside the CDR3, taken from reference TRBV9 and TRBJ2-7): DSGVTQTPKHLITATGQRVTLRCSPRSGDLSVYWYQQSLDQGLQFLIQYYNGEERAKGNILERFSAQQFPDLHSELNLSSLELGDSALYFCASSFKGTAYEQYFGPGTRLTVT.